This entry describes one T cell receptor beta chain. This entry comes from a study of cytomegalovirus exposure and HLA in healthy donors. PCR used 60 Vbeta primers and 13 Jbeta primers. Sequenced by immunoSEQ multiplex PCR; TCRdb stores in-frame clones only, minus some. In the table there are 130,000 or so clones, around 75% of which are singletons. With 7 bases removed from V and 1 base from J, the gap between germline ends came to 10 bases. CDR3 length: 13 residues. CDR1 is SGHAT and CDR2 is FQNNGV in the germline V gene. Material for sequencing was PBMCs. This clonotype was sampled from a man aged 35 to 55 in good health and CMV-seronegative. The chain is built from TRBV11-2 and TRBJ1-1, with D unclear. The CDR3 bases are TGTGCCAGCAACCGAGACACGAACACTGAAGCTTTCTTT. Translated, it gives CASNRDTNTEAFF.